The sequence of this T cell receptor beta chain was determined in a study of neoadjuvant anti-PD-1 for oral cavity cancer. Overall study results and limits: Higher pretreatment Treg/Th17 ratios tracked higher pretreatment blood clonality. TCR analyses covered only three patients per response group.

Indicated time point: after neoadjuvant nivolumab, at surgical resection. As for this clone: Its target is unknown.

TCRdb's copy holds only in-frame clones and misses some; the assay was immunoSEQ multiplex PCR. The sample shows 20,000 to 25,000 clones, less than 50% of them seen only once. The sample here was tumor tissue, taken after nivolumab (anti-PD-1) treatment. This TCR was sampled from a person between 40 and 80 years old with oral cavity squamous cell carcinoma.

This CDR3 reads CASSFQRGDTQYF. DNA for the CDR3: TGTGCCAGCAGCTTCCAGCGGGGAGATACGCAGTATTTT. The J gene is TRBJ2-3, the V gene TRBV5-4, with 7 bases matching TRBD2. J lost 5 bases, V lost 2 bases, and 2 bases had no gene match. Germline CDR1 and CDR2: SGHNT and YYREEE (reference sequence). The CDR3 extends over 13 amino acids.